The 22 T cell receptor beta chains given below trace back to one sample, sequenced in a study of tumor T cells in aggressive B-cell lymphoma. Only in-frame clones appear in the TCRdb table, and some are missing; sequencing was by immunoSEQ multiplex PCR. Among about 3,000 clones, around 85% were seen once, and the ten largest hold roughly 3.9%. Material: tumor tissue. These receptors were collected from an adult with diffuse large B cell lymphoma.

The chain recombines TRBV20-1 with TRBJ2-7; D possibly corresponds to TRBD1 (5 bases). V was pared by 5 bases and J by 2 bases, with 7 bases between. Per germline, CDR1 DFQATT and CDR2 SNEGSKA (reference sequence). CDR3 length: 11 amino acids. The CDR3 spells CSAQGTYEQYF. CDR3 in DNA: TGCAGTGCTCAGGGAACCTACGAGCAGTACTTC.

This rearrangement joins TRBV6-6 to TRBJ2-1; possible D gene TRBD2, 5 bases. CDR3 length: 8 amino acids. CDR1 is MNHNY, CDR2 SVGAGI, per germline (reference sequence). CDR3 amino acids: CTTEGQFF. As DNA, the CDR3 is TGTACGACCGAGGGGCAGTTCTTC.

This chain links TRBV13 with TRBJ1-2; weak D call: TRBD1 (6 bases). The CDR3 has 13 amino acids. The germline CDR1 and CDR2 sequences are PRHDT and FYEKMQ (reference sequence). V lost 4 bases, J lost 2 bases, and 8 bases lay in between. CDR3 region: CASSSGQNYGYTF. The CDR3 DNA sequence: TGTGCCAGCAGCTCCGGACAGAACTATGGCTACACCTTC.

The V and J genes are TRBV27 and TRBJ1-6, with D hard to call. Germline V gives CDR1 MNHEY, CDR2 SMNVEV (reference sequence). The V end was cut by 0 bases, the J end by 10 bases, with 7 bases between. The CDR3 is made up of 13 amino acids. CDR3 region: CASSLSSNSPLHF. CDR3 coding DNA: TGTGCCAGCAGTTTATCGTCTAACTCACCCCTCCACTTT.

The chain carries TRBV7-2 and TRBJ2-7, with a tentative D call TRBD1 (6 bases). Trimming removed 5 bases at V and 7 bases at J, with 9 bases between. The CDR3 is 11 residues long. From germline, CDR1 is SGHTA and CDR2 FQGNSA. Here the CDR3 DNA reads TGTGCCAGCAGCCCCACAGGGGAGCAGTACTTC. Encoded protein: CASSPTGEQYF.

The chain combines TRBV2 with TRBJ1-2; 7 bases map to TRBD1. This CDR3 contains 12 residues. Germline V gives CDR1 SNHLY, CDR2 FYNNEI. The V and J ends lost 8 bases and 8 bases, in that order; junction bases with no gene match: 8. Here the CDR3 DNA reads TGTGCCAGCGTCGACAGGGCGGTGGGCTACACCTTC. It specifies CASVDRAVGYTF.

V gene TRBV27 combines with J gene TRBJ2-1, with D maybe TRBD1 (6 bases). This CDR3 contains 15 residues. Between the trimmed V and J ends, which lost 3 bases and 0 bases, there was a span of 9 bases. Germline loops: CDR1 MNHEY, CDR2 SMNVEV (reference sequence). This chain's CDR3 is CASSFRQASYNEQFF. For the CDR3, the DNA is TGTGCCAGCAGTTTTAGACAGGCCTCCTACAATGAGCAGTTCTTC.

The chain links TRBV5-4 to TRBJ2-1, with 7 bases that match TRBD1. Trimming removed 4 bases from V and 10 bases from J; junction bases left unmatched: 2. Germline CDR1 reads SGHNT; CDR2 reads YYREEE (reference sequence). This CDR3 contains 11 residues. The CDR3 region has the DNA TGTGCCAGCAGCCAGGACAGGGAGCAGTTCTTC. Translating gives CASSQDREQFF.

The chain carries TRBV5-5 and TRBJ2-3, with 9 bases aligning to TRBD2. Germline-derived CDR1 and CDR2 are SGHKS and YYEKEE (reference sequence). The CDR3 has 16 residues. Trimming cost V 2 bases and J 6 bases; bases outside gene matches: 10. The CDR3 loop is CASSFLPGLASDTQYF. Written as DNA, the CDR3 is TGTGCCAGCAGCTTCCTTCCGGGACTAGCTTCGGATACGCAGTATTTT.

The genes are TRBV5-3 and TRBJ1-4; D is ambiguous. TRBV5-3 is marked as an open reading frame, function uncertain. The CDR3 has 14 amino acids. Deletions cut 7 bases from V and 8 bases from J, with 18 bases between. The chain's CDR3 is CARFRGAAPEKLFF. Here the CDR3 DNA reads TGTGCCAGATTCCGGGGTGCGGCCCCGGAAAAACTGTTTTTT.

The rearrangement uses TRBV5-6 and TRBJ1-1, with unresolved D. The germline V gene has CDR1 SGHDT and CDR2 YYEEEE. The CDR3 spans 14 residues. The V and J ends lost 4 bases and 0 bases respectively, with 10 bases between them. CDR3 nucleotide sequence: TGTGCCAGCAGCGAAGCCGCCTTGAACACTGAAGCTTTCTTT. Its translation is CASSEAALNTEAFF.

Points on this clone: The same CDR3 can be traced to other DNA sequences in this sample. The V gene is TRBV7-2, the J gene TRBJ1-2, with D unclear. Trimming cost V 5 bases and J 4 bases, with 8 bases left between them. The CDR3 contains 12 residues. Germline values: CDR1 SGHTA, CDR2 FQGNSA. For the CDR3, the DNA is TGTGCCAGCAGCATGAGGGTCTATGGCTACACCTTC. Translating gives CASSMRVYGYTF.

DNA of the CDR3: TGCGCCAGCAGCCAAGTGGGAGGGGATGGCTACACCTTC. It translates to CASSQVGGDGYTF. This chain joins TRBV4-1 and TRBJ1-2; tentatively, D is TRBD1 (5 bases). Per the germline V gene, CDR1 is MGHRA and CDR2 is YSYEKL. The V and J ends lost 1 base and 6 bases respectively, with 9 bases between them. The CDR3 consists of 13 residues.

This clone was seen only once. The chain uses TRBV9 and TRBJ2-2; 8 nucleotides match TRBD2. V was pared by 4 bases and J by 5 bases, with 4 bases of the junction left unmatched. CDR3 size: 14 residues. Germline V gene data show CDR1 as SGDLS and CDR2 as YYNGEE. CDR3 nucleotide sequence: TGTGCCAGCAGCCCGCGGGGGGAGACCGGGGAGCTGTTTTTT. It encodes CASSPRGETGELFF.

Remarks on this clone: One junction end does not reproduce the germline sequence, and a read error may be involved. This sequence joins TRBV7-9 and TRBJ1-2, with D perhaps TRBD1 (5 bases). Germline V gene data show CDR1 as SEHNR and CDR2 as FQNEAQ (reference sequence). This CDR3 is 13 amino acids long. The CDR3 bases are TGTGCCAGCAGCTTAGGACCCCCCTTACAGGAGAGCTTC. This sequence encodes CASSLGPPLQESF.

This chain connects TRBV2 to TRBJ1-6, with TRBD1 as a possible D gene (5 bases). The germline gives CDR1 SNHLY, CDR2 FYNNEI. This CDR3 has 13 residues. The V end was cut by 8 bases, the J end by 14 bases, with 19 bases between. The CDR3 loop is CASGRGGLRTLHF. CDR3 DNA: TGTGCCAGCGGGCGGGGCGGCCTAAGGACCCTCCACTTT.

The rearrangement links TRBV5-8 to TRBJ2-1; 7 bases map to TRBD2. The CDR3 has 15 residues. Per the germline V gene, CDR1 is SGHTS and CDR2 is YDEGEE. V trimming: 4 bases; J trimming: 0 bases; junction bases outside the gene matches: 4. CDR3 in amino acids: CASSPGGSSYNEQFF. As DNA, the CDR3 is TGTGCCAGCAGCCCTGGCGGGAGCTCCTACAATGAGCAGTTCTTC.

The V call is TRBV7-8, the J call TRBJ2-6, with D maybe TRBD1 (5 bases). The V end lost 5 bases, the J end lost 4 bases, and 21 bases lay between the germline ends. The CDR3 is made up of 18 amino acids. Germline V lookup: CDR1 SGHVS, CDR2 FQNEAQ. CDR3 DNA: TGTGCCAGCAGCCCAACGGACGTGGGGTGGGGCGGGGCCAACGTCCTGACTTTC. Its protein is CASSPTDVGWGGANVLTF.

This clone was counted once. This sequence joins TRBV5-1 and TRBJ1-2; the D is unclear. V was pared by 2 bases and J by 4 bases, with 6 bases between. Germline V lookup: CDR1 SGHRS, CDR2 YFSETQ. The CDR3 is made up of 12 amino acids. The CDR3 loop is CASSFNSYGYTF. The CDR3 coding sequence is TGCGCCAGCAGCTTTAACAGCTATGGCTACACCTTC.

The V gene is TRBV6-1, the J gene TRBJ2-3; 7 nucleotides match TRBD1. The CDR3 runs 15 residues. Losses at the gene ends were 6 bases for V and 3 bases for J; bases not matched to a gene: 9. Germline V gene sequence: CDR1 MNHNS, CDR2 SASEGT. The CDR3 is CASRETGHVTDTQYF. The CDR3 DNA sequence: TGTGCCAGCAGAGAGACAGGGCATGTAACAGATACGCAGTATTTT.

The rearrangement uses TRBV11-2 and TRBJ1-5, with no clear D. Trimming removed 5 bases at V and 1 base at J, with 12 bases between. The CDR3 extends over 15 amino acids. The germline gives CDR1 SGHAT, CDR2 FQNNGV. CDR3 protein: CASSPGKSSNQPQHF. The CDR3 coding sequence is TGTGCCAGCAGCCCGGGGAAGAGCAGCAATCAGCCCCAGCATTTT.

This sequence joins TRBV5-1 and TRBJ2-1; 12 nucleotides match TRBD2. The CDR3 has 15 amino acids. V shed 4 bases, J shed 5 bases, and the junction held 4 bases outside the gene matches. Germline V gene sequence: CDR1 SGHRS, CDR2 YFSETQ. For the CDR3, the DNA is TGCGCCAGCAGCAGGCTAGCGGGGGGGCACAATGAGCAGTTCTTC. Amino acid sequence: CASSRLAGGHNEQFF.